The 19 T cell receptor beta chains below were found in one sample sequenced in a study of PD-1 blockade in classical Hodgkin lymphoma. Only in-frame clones appear in the TCRdb table, and some are missing; sequencing was by immunoSEQ multiplex PCR. The table includes fewer than 30,000 clones, just under 80% detected once. Patients all relapsed after autologous stem cell transplantation, and there was variation in brentuximab vedotin exposure. The material sequenced was peripheral blood mononuclear cells (PBMCs), taken before the second cycle of nivolumab. The source is a human donor with classical Hodgkin lymphoma.

This chain links TRBV5-1 with TRBJ1-2; D gene uncertain. The length of the CDR3 is 15 residues. The germline V gene encodes CDR1 SGHRS and CDR2 YFSETQ. V was pared by 3 bases and J by 7 bases, with 19 bases between. CDR3 sequence: CASSSDSTEPIGYTF. Written as DNA, the CDR3 is TGCGCCAGCAGCTCTGACTCTACGGAGCCTATTGGCTACACCTTC.

The gene calls are TRBV4-3 and TRBJ1-5, with D hard to call. Germline CDR1 and CDR2: LGHNA and YSLEER. Between the trimmed V and J ends, which lost 4 bases and 8 bases, there was a span of 12 bases. CDR3 length: 13 amino acids. The CDR3 DNA reads TGCGCCAGCAGCCGCCAAGTGTTGGAGCCCCAGCATTTT. Translated: CASSRQVLEPQHF.

J is TRBJ1-1 and V is TRBV2; D is unclear. Germline V CDR1 and CDR2: SNHLY, FYNNEI. V was pared by 10 bases and J by 7 bases, with 19 bases between. The CDR3 is made up of 13 amino acids. CDR3 nucleotides: TGTGCCACCACGGGTGGGCGGTGGGGTGAAGCTTTCTTT. Protein product: CATTGGRWGEAFF.

This clone has only a few counts. The chain uses TRBV5-3 and TRBJ1-4, with D tentatively TRBD1 (6 bases). TRBV5-3 is given ORF status, its function remaining uncertain. This CDR3 is 15 amino acids long. Trimming left V 1 base short and J 6 bases short, with 13 bases between. Written as DNA, the CDR3 is TGTGCCAGAAGCTTGAGATCCGGGGGCGATGAAAAACTGTTTTTT. Its protein product is CARSLRSGGDEKLFF.

The chain couples TRBV2 to TRBJ2-5, with 7 bases that match TRBD1. The CDR3 covers 15 residues. The germline V gene has CDR1 SNHLY and CDR2 FYNNEI. V lost 6 bases and J lost 1; bases outside the gene matches: 8. The CDR3 sequence: CASSRDRAAQETQYF. The CDR3, as DNA: TGTGCCAGCAGCCGAGACAGGGCGGCCCAAGAGACCCAGTACTTC. The complete variable domain, with remaining parts taken from reference TRBV2 and TRBJ2-5, reads EPEVTQTPSHQVTQMGQEVILRCVPISNHLYFYWYRQILGQKVEFLVSFYNNEISEKSEIFDDQFSVERPDGSNFTLKIRSTKLEDSAMYFCASSRDRAAQETQYFGPGTRLLVL.

The genes are TRBV29-1 and TRBJ2-5; D may be TRBD2 (6 bases). V lost 0 bases and J 5 bases, leaving 16 bases between the germline ends. Germline CDR1 and CDR2: SQVTM and ANQGSEA. The CDR3 is 15 amino acids. CDR3 in amino acids: CSVEDLGWGEETQYF. In DNA, the CDR3 is TGCAGCGTTGAAGATCTTGGGTGGGGGGAGGAGACCCAGTACTTC.

V usage is TRBV7-2 and J usage is TRBJ2-7; D gene ambiguous. Germline V gives CDR1 SGHTA, CDR2 FQGNSA. The CDR3 length is 14 residues. Trimming pared 3 bases from V and 6 bases from J, leaving 15 bases between. The CDR3 region has the DNA TGTGCCAGCAGCTTGGCTTTCGGACCAGGCGAGCAGTACTTC. This translates into CASSLAFGPGEQYF.

The rearrangement uses TRBV4-2 and TRBJ2-7; D unclear. Trimming left V 5 bases short and J 6 bases short, with 17 bases between. This CDR3 region has 14 residues. Germline loops: CDR1 LGHNA, CDR2 YNFKEQ. In DNA, the CDR3 is TGTGCCAGCAGCTTGGCTTTCGGACCAGGCGAGCAGTACTTC. Translating gives CASSLAFGPGEQYF.

The chain employs TRBV10-3 and TRBJ1-3; D uncertain. The V gene lost 3 bases and the J gene lost 2 bases, with 11 bases spanning the gap. Germline lookup yields CDR1 ENHRY and CDR2 SYGVKD. The CDR3 has 15 amino acids. DNA of the CDR3: TGTGCCATCAGTGAAGGTCTCAGGACTGGAAACACCATATATTTT. Translation: CAISEGLRTGNTIYF.

This chain joins TRBV4-2 and TRBJ1-6; possibly TRBD1 for D (5 bases). Per the germline V gene, CDR1 is LGHNA and CDR2 is YNFKEQ. V was shortened by 0 bases and J by 0 bases, with 18 bases between the two germline ends. The CDR3 totals 20 residues. CDR3 nucleotides: TGTGCCAGCAGCCAAGAAATTCGGGGCAGGTCAAGCTCCTATAATTCACCCCTCCACTTT. Protein sequence: CASSQEIRGRSSSYNSPLHF.

This clone was picked up a small number of times. The rearrangement uses TRBV5-6 and TRBJ1-2; D is unclear. Germline values: CDR1 SGHDT, CDR2 YYEEEE. The CDR3 covers 13 residues. With 0 bases removed from V and 2 bases from J, the gap between germline ends came to 5 bases. The CDR3 spells CASSLGGNYGYTF. The DNA of the CDR3 is TGTGCCAGCAGCTTGGGAGGGAACTATGGCTACACCTTC. Drawing the rest from reference TRBV5-6 and TRBJ1-2, the complete variable domain is DAGVTQSPTHLIKTRGQQVTLRCSPKSGHDTVSWYQQALGQGPQFIFQYYEEEERQRGNFPDRFSGHQFPNYSSELNVNALLLGDSALYLCASSLGGNYGYTFGSGTRLTVV.

The CDR3, as DNA: TGTGCCAGCAGCTTTGCCTCGACAGGGCATACTGAAGCTTTCTTT. This encodes CASSFASTGHTEAFF. The chain combines TRBV7-2 with TRBJ1-1, with TRBD1 matching over 7 bases. The germline V gene encodes CDR1 SGHTA and CDR2 FQGNSA. The V segment lost 3 bases and the J segment 5 bases; nucleotides outside the gene matches: 9. The CDR3 is 15 residues long.

The CDR3 nucleotides read TGTGCCAGCTCACCTCGTGGTTACGAGCAGTACTTC. It specifies CASSPRGYEQYF. The chain joins TRBV18 to TRBJ2-7; no clear D gene. V lost 3 bases to trimming and J lost 4 bases, with 7 bases between them. CDR1 KGHSH and CDR2 LQKENI come from the germline V gene. The CDR3 consists of 12 residues.

This clone was picked up a small number of times. This CDR3 is also generated by other DNA sequences in the sample. V gene TRBV5-6 combines with J gene TRBJ2-7; TRBD1 is a possible D gene (7 bases). The CDR3 loop spans 16 amino acids. The V gene's germline CDR1 is SGHDT and CDR2 YYEEEE. V lost 5 bases and J 3 bases, leaving 21 bases between the germline ends. The CDR3 sequence: CASSLRPRQGGYEQYF. The CDR3 DNA reads as TGTGCCAGCAGTCTTCGTCCCCGCCAGGGGGGCTACGAGCAGTACTTC.

Details on this clone: A junction end diverges from the germline sequence, so it may reflect a read error. V gene TRBV2 combines with J gene TRBJ1-1; D might be TRBD1 (6 bases). CDR3 size: 14 residues. Per the germline V gene, CDR1 is SNHLY and CDR2 is FYNNEI. This chain's CDR3 is CTSGTQGRHTEAFF. As DNA, the CDR3 is TGTACCAGCGGAACACAGGGTCGACACACTGAAGCTTTCTTT. The entire variable domain, with the rest obtained from reference TRBV2 and TRBJ1-1, is as follows: EPEVTQTPSHQVTQMGQEVILRCVPISNHLYFYWYRQILGQKVEFLVSFYNNEISEKSEIFDDQFSVERPDGSNFTLKIRSTKLEDSAMYFCTSGTQGRHTEAFFGQGTRLTVV.

The chain employs TRBV7-2 and TRBJ1-6; D not resolved. This CDR3 region has 14 residues. CDR1 is SGHTA, CDR2 FQGNSA, per germline. V lost 2 bases and J 5 bases, leaving 7 bases between the germline ends. As DNA, the CDR3 is TGTGCCAGCAGCTTACGTTGGGATAATTCACCCCTCCACTTT. This gives the protein CASSLRWDNSPLHF.

V and J are TRBV6-6 and TRBJ1-5, with unresolved D. V gave up 6 bases and J gave up 1 base, with 7 bases separating them. Germline V CDR1 and CDR2: MNHNY, SVGAGI (reference sequence). The CDR3 loop spans 13 amino acids. CDR3: CASRYQSNQPQHF. The CDR3 region has the DNA TGTGCCAGCAGGTATCAAAGCAATCAGCCCCAGCATTTT.

The count of this clone is one. The chain is built from TRBV10-3 and TRBJ1-3; D remains unclear. CDR3 length equals 17 residues. Germline CDR1 and CDR2: ENHRY and SYGVKD. The ends were cut back, 2 bases at V and 3 bases at J, with 17 bases in the middle. This chain's CDR3 is CAISEGWGATVGNTIYF. CDR3 sequence (DNA): TGTGCCATCAGTGAGGGGTGGGGAGCCACCGTTGGAAACACCATATATTTT.

The chain uses TRBV7-9 and TRBJ2-1, with 8 positions matching TRBD1. CDR1 is SEHNR, CDR2 FQNEAQ, per germline (reference sequence). This CDR3 comprises 15 residues. V was pared by 2 bases and J by 8 bases, with 8 bases of the junction left unmatched. This CDR3 is CASSLNRDRIDEQFF. CDR3 DNA sequence: TGTGCCAGCAGCTTAAACCGGGACAGGATCGATGAGCAGTTCTTC.